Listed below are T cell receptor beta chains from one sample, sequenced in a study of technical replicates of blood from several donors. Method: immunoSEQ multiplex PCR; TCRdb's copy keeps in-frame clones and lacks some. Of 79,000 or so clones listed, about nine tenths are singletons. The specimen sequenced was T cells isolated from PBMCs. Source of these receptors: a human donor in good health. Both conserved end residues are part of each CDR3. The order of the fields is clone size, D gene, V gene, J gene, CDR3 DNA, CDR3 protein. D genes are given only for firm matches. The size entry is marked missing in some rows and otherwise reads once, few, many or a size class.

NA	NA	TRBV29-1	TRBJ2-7	TGCAGCGTTGAAGATGAGCGGACCTCCTACGAGCAGTACTTC	CSVEDERTSYEQYF
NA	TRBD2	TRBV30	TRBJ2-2	TGTGCCTGGAGTGTACATCTAGCGGTCGGGGAGCTGTTTTTT	CAWSVHLAVGELFF
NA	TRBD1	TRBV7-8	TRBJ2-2	TGTGCCAGCAGACTAACAGGGGGCGGCGGGGAGCTGTTTTTT	CASRLTGGGGELFF
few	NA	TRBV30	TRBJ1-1	TGTGCCTGGGACAGAACGATTGAAGCTTTCTTT	CAWDRTIEAFF
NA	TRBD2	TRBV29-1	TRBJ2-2	TGCAGCGTCCAAGCGGGAGGTAGAACCGGGGAGCTGTTTTTT	CSVQAGGRTGELFF
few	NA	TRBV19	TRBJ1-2	TGTGCCAGCTGGAGAGGCAGCGACTATGGCTACACCTTC	CASWRGSDYGYTF
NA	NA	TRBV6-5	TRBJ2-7	TGTGCCAGCAGTGGCAGCGAAGGACAGCCCTACGAGCAGTACTTC	CASSGSEGQPYEQYF
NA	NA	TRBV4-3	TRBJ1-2	TGCGCCAGCAGCCAAGATTCAGGGTCTCTCTATGGCTACACCTTC	CASSQDSGSLYGYTF
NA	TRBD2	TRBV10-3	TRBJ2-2	TGTGCCATCAGAAATTTAGCGGGACCGGGGGAGCTGTTTTTT	CAIRNLAGPGELFF
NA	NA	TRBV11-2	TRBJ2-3	TGTGCCAGCAGCTTGGGCTCAGGAGGAACTAGCACAGATACGCAGTATTTT	CASSLGSGGTSTDTQYF
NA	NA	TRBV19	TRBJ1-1	TGTGCCAGTAGGACAAACATGAACACTGAAGCTTTCTTT	CASRTNMNTEAFF
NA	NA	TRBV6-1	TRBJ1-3	TGTGCCAGCAGTGAAGCGAAGGGGGTCTATTCTGGAAACACCATATATTTT	CASSEAKGVYSGNTIYF
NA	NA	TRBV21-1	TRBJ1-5	TGTGCCAGCAGACCTAGGGACAGTCATCAGCCCCAGCATTTT	CASRPRDSHQPQHF
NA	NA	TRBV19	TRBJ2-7	TGTGCCAGTAGCAGAGGGTTCTACGAGCAGTACTTC	CASSRGFYEQYF
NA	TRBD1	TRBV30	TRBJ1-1	TGTGCCTGGAGTGTAACAGGGGGCCCGGGTACTGAAGCTTTCTTT	CAWSVTGGPGTEAFF
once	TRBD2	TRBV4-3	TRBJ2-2	TGCGCCAGCAGCCAAGATCCGCTAGCGGGGGGGGAGCTGTTTTTT	CASSQDPLAGGELFF
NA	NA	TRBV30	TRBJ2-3	TGTGCCTGGAGTGTAGGGCGGGGACCAGATACGCAGTATTTT	CAWSVGRGPDTQYF
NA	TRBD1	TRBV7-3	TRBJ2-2	TGTGCCAGCAGCTTCCCTCGGGACAGCAACACCGGGGAGCTGTTTTTT	CASSFPRDSNTGELFF